This T cell receptor beta chain was recovered during a study of T cells after yellow fever vaccination. Study background: The fractions with low cell numbers were processed using SMART-Seq v4 Ultra Low Input.

As to this clonotype: Its antigen is undetermined.

5'RACE template switching added a universal primer site and UMIs to TCR cDNA. One entry per CDR3 protein, called by TCRdb with MiXCR from the 5' RACE reads. The data show roughly 190,000 distinct CDR3 sequences, around 10% seen once. V was pared by 0 bases and J by 1 base, with 14 bases between. The CDR3 extends over 17 amino acids. CDR1 is LGHNA and CDR2 is YSLEER in the germline V gene. Notes on the study in general: Post-booster repertoires contained most primary-vaccination clones again (almost 97% CD4, about 88% CD8). Weaker overall was a secondary response that nonetheless peaked faster, on day 5 versus 15.

Sequencing used CD8+ T cells sorted from PBMCs, obtained 15 days after the yellow fever booster vaccination. The receptor was isolated from a man between 18 and 29 years old who received the YFV17D yellow fever vaccine. The V call is TRBV4-3, the J call TRBJ2-3; D possibly corresponds to TRBD2 (5 bases). CDR3: CASSQDPLEGGTDTQYF. For the CDR3, the DNA is TGCGCCAGCAGCCAAGATCCCCTAGAGGGCGGCACAGATACGCAGTATTTT.